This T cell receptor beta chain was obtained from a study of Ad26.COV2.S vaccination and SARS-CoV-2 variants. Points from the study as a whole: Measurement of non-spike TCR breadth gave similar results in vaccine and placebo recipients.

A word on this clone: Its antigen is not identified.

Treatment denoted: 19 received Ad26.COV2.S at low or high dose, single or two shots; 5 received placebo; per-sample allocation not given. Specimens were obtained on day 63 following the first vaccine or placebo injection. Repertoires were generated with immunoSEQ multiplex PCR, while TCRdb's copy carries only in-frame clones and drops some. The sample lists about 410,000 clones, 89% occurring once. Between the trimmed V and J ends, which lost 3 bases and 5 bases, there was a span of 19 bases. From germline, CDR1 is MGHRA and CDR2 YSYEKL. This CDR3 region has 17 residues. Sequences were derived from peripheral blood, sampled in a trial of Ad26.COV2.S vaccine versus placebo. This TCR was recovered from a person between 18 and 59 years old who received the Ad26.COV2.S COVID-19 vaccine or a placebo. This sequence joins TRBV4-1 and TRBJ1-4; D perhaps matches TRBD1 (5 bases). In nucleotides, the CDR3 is TGCGCCAGCAGCCAGGAGGGGAGGGTCTTTCGGAATGAAAAACTGTTTTTT. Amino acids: CASSQEGRVFRNEKLFF.